This TCR beta chain was recorded in a study of control samples from healthy donors and cancer patients. V shed 0 bases and J shed 2 bases, with 10 bases lying between them. This CDR3 has 15 amino acids. Looked up from germline, CDR1 is SGDLS and CDR2 is YYNGEE. The table came from immunoSEQ multiplex PCR; TCRdb's copy has only in-frame clones and leaves some out. The table shows 350,000 to 450,000 clones, with around nine tenths occurring only once. This sequence joins TRBV9 and TRBJ2-3; D remains unclear. The sequence came from a man aged 40-55 years with head and neck cancer. What was sequenced was PBMCs. The CDR3 DNA reads TGTGCCAGCAGCGTAGAGGTCGGAATCACAGATACGCAGTATTTT. As protein: CASSVEVGITDTQYF.